One sample yielded the 21 T cell receptor beta chains listed below, sequenced in a study of blood T cell repertoires in COVID-19. TCRdb keeps only in-frame clones here, not all; method: immunoSEQ multiplex PCR. The repertoire has 400,000 to 450,000 clones, around 87% of them found once; the top ten carry about 1.1%. The specimen sequenced was PBMCs or T cells enriched from blood (not recorded which). These TCRs come from a man younger than 45 who had recovered from COVID-19.

This chain joins TRBV7-6 and TRBJ2-5, with a possible D match to TRBD2 (6 bases). V lost 3 bases to trimming and J lost 5 bases, with 10 bases between them. The CDR3 is made up of 13 amino acids. The germline gives CDR1 SGHVS, CDR2 FNYEAQ. CDR3 nucleotides: TGTGCCAGCAGCTTTCGGGAGAGGGAGACCCAGTACTTC. Encoded protein: CASSFRERETQYF.

This clone has a single count. The J gene is TRBJ2-1, the V gene TRBV18, with a weak D call TRBD1 (5 bases). With 6 bases removed from V and 0 bases from J, the gap between germline ends came to 12 bases. Germline assignment: CDR1 KGHSH and CDR2 LQKENI. The CDR3 sequence is 15 residues long. The CDR3 protein is CASSPTRASYNEQFF. The CDR3 DNA sequence: TGTGCCAGCTCCCCTACCAGGGCCTCCTACAATGAGCAGTTCTTC.

The chain joins TRBV5-8 to TRBJ1-1; 7 bases line up with TRBD1. Trimming cost V 5 bases and J 5 bases; bases outside gene matches: 21. Germline CDR1 SGHTS, CDR2 YDEGEE. The CDR3 runs to 18 residues. The CDR3 loop is CASRYAGTAIPQGTEAFF. CDR3 in DNA: TGTGCCAGCAGGTATGCTGGGACAGCGATCCCCCAGGGGACTGAAGCTTTCTTT. The full variable domain, with the rest looked up from reference TRBV5-8 and TRBJ1-1, is EAGVTQSPTHLIKTRGQQATLRCSPISGHTSVYWYQQALGLGLQFLLWYDEGEERNRGNFPPRFSGRQFPNYSSELNVNALELEDSALYLCASRYAGTAIPQGTEAFFGQGTRLTVV.

This clone was observed a handful of times. This chain links TRBV18 with TRBJ1-2, with unresolved D. Per germline, CDR1 KGHSH and CDR2 LQKENI. Trimming removed 2 bases from V and 8 bases from J, with 12 bases in between. The CDR3 covers 13 residues. CDR3 region: CASSPKTERGYTF. The DNA of the CDR3 is TGTGCCAGCTCACCAAAGACCGAGCGAGGCTACACCTTC.

V is TRBV2 and J is TRBJ2-2; D uncertain. CDR3 size: 15 residues. Trimming took 3 bases from V and 6 from J, leaving 14 bases between them. CDR1 and CDR2 (germline): SNHLY, FYNNEI. CDR3 coding DNA: TGTGCCAGCAGTGAGGATAGGCTCCAGGCCGGGGAGCTGTTTTTT. The encoded protein is CASSEDRLQAGELFF.

The rearrangement links TRBV11-1 to TRBJ2-3, with a weak D call TRBD1 (5 bases). This CDR3 is 16 amino acids long. The V gene lost 2 bases and the J gene lost 4 bases, with 16 bases spanning the gap. CDR1 is SGHAT and CDR2 is FQDESV in the germline V gene (reference sequence). CDR3 bases: TGTGCCAGCAGCTTAATAGGTCAGGGTTACCCAGATACGCAGTATTTT. This encodes CASSLIGQGYPDTQYF. Combining the CDR3 with reference TRBV11-1 and TRBJ2-3 gives the whole variable domain EAEVAQSPRYKITEKSQAVAFWCDPISGHATLYWYRQILGQGPELLVQFQDESVVDDSQLPKDRFSAERLKGVDSTLKIQPAELGDSAMYLCASSLIGQGYPDTQYFGPGTRLTVL.

The chain couples TRBV30 to TRBJ2-1, with a tentative D call TRBD1 (5 bases). V was clipped by 0 bases and J by 10 bases, with 13 bases between them. Germline-derived CDR1 and CDR2 are GTSNPN and SVGIG (reference sequence). The CDR3 has 13 amino acids. CDR3 amino acids: CAWSVQDRREQFF. CDR3 bases: TGTGCCTGGAGTGTACAGGACCGAAGGGAGCAGTTCTTC.

The chain recombines TRBV19 with TRBJ2-5; D is possibly TRBD2 (6 bases). Germline CDR1 is LNHDA and CDR2 is SQIVND (reference sequence). The CDR3 runs to 13 residues. Between the trimmed V and J ends, which lost 7 bases and 1 base, there was a span of 10 bases. CDR3 nucleotides: TGTGCCAGTATAGGTAGCGGCCAAGAGACCCAGTACTTC. This encodes CASIGSGQETQYF.

This clone was recorded once. The chain uses TRBV9 and TRBJ2-3; no clear D. The CDR3 has 13 residues. Germline CDR1 is SGDLS and CDR2 is YYNGEE. The V gene lost 0 bases and the J gene lost 3 bases, with 5 bases spanning the gap. The CDR3: CASSVDLTDTQYF. The CDR3 DNA follows: TGTGCCAGCAGCGTAGACTTGACAGATACGCAGTATTTT.

V gene TRBV9 combines with J gene TRBJ2-5; TRBD1 aligns across 7 bases. CDR3 size: 15 residues. The trim removed 4 bases at V and 4 bases at J, leaving 10 bases unmatched. Germline CDR1 is SGDLS and CDR2 is YYNGEE. The DNA of the CDR3 is TGTGCCAGCAGCCCCAGACAGGGTGGGAGAGAGACCCAGTACTTC. It is translated as CASSPRQGGRETQYF.

V gene TRBV6-2 or TRBV6-3 combines with J gene TRBJ2-7; D gene unclear. There are 12 residues in the CDR3. Trimming took 6 bases from V and 0 from J, leaving 6 bases between them. CDR1 MNHEY and CDR2 SVGEGT come from the germline V gene. CDR3 nucleotides: TGTGCCAGCAGCCTTAGCTCCTACGAGCAGTACTTC. It encodes CASSLSSYEQYF.

In this sample, this clone turned up once. Within the sample, other DNA sequences also encode this same CDR3. This sequence joins TRBV14 and TRBJ1-3; the match to TRBD1 covers 9 bases. CDR3 length: 16 amino acids. The V segment lost 4 bases and the J segment 1 base; nucleotides outside the gene matches: 5. Germline CDR1 SGHDN, CDR2 FVKESK. Here the CDR3 DNA reads TGTGCCAGCAGCCCTCGGGACAGGGCATCTGGAAACACCATATATTTT. It encodes CASSPRDRASGNTIYF.

The rearrangement joins TRBV28 to TRBJ2-2, with 9 bases matching TRBD1. Germline values: CDR1 MDHEN, CDR2 SYDVKM. After removal of 8 bases from V and 4 bases from J, the junction contained 11 bases not matched to a gene. The CDR3 is made up of 16 amino acids. CDR3 sequence: CASEGGGQGGTGELFF. For the CDR3, the DNA is TGTGCCAGCGAAGGGGGGGGACAGGGAGGCACCGGGGAGCTGTTTTTT.

This clone has only one observation. This sequence joins TRBV4-1 and TRBJ1-2, with D unresolved. CDR1 is MGHRA and CDR2 is YSYEKL in the germline V gene. V was trimmed by 4 bases and J by 0 bases, leaving 9 bases between them. This CDR3 is built from 14 residues. CDR3 region: CASSPLPANYGYTF. The DNA of the CDR3 is TGCGCCAGCAGCCCGCTACCTGCTAACTATGGCTACACCTTC.

The CDR3 DNA reads TGTGCCACGTTAGGAGGAGAGACCCAGTACTTC. Translation: CATLGGETQYF. The genes are TRBV28 and TRBJ2-5; TRBD2 is a possible D gene (5 bases). This CDR3 has 11 amino acids. The V and J ends lost 10 bases and 4 bases respectively, with 10 bases between them. Germline-derived CDR1 and CDR2 are MDHEN and SYDVKM.

The rearrangement uses TRBV3-1 (or the pseudogene TRBV3-2) and TRBJ2-3; D perhaps matches TRBD2 (5 bases). This CDR3 spans 12 amino acids. Per the germline V gene, CDR1 is LGHDT and CDR2 is YNNKEL (reference sequence). The V and J ends lost 2 bases and 8 bases respectively, with 8 bases between them. The CDR3 DNA reads TGTGCCAGCAGCCAATCTAGCCGTACGCAGTATTTT. Translated: CASSQSSRTQYF.

The chain carries TRBV27 and TRBJ2-3, with TRBD1 as a possible D gene (6 bases). V dropped 0 bases and J dropped 3 bases, with 16 bases sitting between them. The germline V gene has CDR1 MNHEY and CDR2 SMNVEV (reference sequence). This CDR3 region has 17 residues. CDR3 nucleotide sequence: TGTGCCAGCAGTTTATCTAATCAGGGGCGAGGTACAGATACGCAGTATTTT. It yields the protein CASSLSNQGRGTDTQYF.

V and J are TRBV27 and TRBJ2-1; TRBD1 aligns across 7 bases. Germline V gene sequence: CDR1 MNHEY, CDR2 SMNVEV (reference sequence). After removal of 6 bases from V and 5 bases from J, the junction contained 10 bases not matched to a gene. CDR3 length: 15 residues. The CDR3 DNA reads TGTGCCAGCAGGAACCAGGGGGTTCAGCACAATGAGCAGTTCTTC. Its translation: CASRNQGVQHNEQFF.

The J gene is TRBJ2-3, the V gene TRBV19; D is uncertain. The V end was cut by 3 bases, the J end by 3 bases, with 7 bases between. Germline CDR1 is LNHDA and CDR2 is SQIVND (reference sequence). This CDR3 contains 13 residues. CDR3 region: CASSISVTDTQYF. CDR3 nucleotide sequence: TGTGCCAGTAGTATTTCAGTAACAGATACGCAGTATTTT. Full variable domain (outside the CDR3, taken from reference TRBV19 and TRBJ2-3): DGGITQSPKYLFRKEGQNVTLSCEQNLNHDAMYWYRQDPGQGLRLIYYSQIVNDFQKGDIAEGYSVSREKKESFPLTVTSAQKNPTAFYLCASSISVTDTQYFGPGTRLTVL.

This rearrangement joins TRBV4-1 to TRBJ2-1; TRBD2 agrees at 11 bases. The CDR3 runs to 16 residues. CDR1 is MGHRA, CDR2 YSYEKL, per germline. V dropped 1 base and J dropped 7; count of bases not matched to a gene: 6. CDR3 coding DNA: TGCGCCAGCAGCCAAGCCCTAGCGGGAGGAGTAAATGAGCAGTTCTTC. Amino acids: CASSQALAGGVNEQFF.

The rearrangement joins TRBV5-6 to TRBJ1-4; 10 nucleotides line up with TRBD1. Looked up from germline, CDR1 is SGHDT and CDR2 is YYEEEE. The junction had 4 bases not matched to a gene; V was cut back by 3 bases and J by 5 bases. The CDR3 has 15 residues. The CDR3 bases are TGTGCCAGCAGCTCCTGGACAGGGGGAAATGAAAAACTGTTTTTT. It encodes CASSSWTGGNEKLFF. Full variable domain (remainder filled in from reference TRBV5-6 and TRBJ1-4): DAGVTQSPTHLIKTRGQQVTLRCSPKSGHDTVSWYQQALGQGPQFIFQYYEEEERQRGNFPDRFSGHQFPNYSSELNVNALLLGDSALYLCASSSWTGGNEKLFFGSGTQLSVL.